Listed below are T cell receptor beta chains from one sample, sequenced in a study of T cell repertoires in cytomegalovirus infection. TCRdb itself ran the reads through MiXCR, one entry per CDR3 protein. The sample includes 750,000 to 900,000 distinct CDR3 sequences, almost 30% of them seen just once. These receptors' antigens are unknown. Sequencing used cultured CD8+ T cells from PBMCs, obtained from culture after CMV antigen stimulation. Source of these receptors: a human donor in good health (CMV status not recorded). Some clones in this sample may be carry-over from other donors' samples. The CDR3 runs from the conserved cysteine through the conserved F or W. Each record gives: V gene, clone size, D gene, J gene, CDR3 DNA, CDR3 protein. The D gene is left open where the match is weak. The size field is filled for only some rows; it gives once, few, many or a size class.

>TRBV27|once|NA|TRBJ2-1
TGTGCCAGCACCTTAGGGGGGGGGTATGAGCAGTTCTTC
CASTLGGGYEQFF
>TRBV13|NA|NA|TRBJ2-5
TGTGCCAGCAGCCCCTCGCGGAGGAACCAAGAGACCCAGTACTTC
CASSPSRRNQETQYF
>TRBV6-5|once|NA|TRBJ2-1
TGTGCCAGCAGTTACTCACAGACCCCAGGGATCTCCTACAATGAGCAGTTCTTC
CASSYSQTPGISYNEQFF
>TRBV15|NA|TRBD1|TRBJ1-1
TGTGCCACCACCACTACCGGGACAGGGGGCGCGGGGACTGAAGCTTTCTTT
CATTTTGTGGAGTEAFF
>TRBV2|NA|NA|TRBJ1-2
TGTGCCAGCAGTGAAGCGCCGGGGGGCCCCTACTATGGCTACACCTTC
CASSEAPGGPYYGYTF
>TRBV7-9|NA|NA|TRBJ1-3
TGTGCCAGCAGCTTACAAGAGGGCTCTGGAAACACCATATATTTT
CASSLQEGSGNTIYF
>TRBV4-3|NA|NA|TRBJ1-2
TGCGCCAGCAGTCGAGGCAGGGAGATTGAGAACTATGGCTACACCTTC
CASSRGREIENYGYTF
>TRBV2|NA|TRBD1|TRBJ1-2
TGTGCCAGATACACCACCGGGACAGAGAACTATGGCTACACCTTC
CARYTTGTENYGYTF
>TRBV7-3|few|TRBD1|TRBJ2-1
TGTGCCAGCAGCTTAATCCGACAGGGAAGGAATGAGCAGTTCTTC
CASSLIRQGRNEQFF
>TRBV11-2|many|NA|TRBJ2-2
TGTGCCAGCAGCTTAGGTTCCCCCGGGGAGCTGTTTTTT
CASSLGSPGELFF
>TRBV19|NA|NA|TRBJ2-1
TGTGCCAGTAGACTAGTCGGTGCCAATGAGCAGTTCTTC
CASRLVGANEQFF
>TRBV24-1|NA|NA|TRBJ2-3
TGTGCCACCAGTGATGGCACGGGACCTTACACAGATACGCAGTATTTT
CATSDGTGPYTDTQYF
>TRBV7-6|NA|NA|TRBJ1-1
TGTGCCAGCAGCTTAGGGGCAAGCCTCAACACTGAAGCTTTCTTT
CASSLGASLNTEAFF
>TRBV2|NA|NA|TRBJ1-1
TGTGCCAGCATCCTCGGGGCCTTGGAAGCTTTCTTT
CASILGALEAFF
>TRBV10-3|few|TRBD2|TRBJ2-7
TGTGCCATCATTTCCGGACTAGCGCCAATCTACGAGCAGTACTTC
CAIISGLAPIYEQYF
>TRBV5-4|many|NA|TRBJ2-7
TGTGCCAGCAGCTTCGGGGATAGGCACGAGCAGTACTTC
CASSFGDRHEQYF
>TRBV6-2/TRBV6-3|few|NA|TRBJ1-5
TGTGCCAGCAGCTACTCACCGGGGTTATTGCAGCCCCAGCATTTT
CASSYSPGLLQPQHF
>TRBV4-3|few|NA|TRBJ2-2
TGCGCCAGCAGCCAGGATTACAGTGCCGGGGAGCTGTTTTTT
CASSQDYSAGELFF
>TRBV28|few|TRBD1|TRBJ1-1
TGTGCCAGCAGTTTGACGGCAGGGGGCGAAGCTTTCTTT
CASSLTAGGEAFF
>TRBV5-6|NA|NA|TRBJ2-7
TGTGCCAGCAGAAGGGGGTTTTGGGAGCAGTACTTC
CASRRGFWEQYF
>TRBV11-2|few|NA|TRBJ1-1
TGTGCCAGCAGCTTAGATGGAGGCCGTGAAGCTTTCTTT
CASSLDGGREAFF
>TRBV5-4|few|NA|TRBJ1-5
TGTGCCAGCAGCTTGGGTCTCGAGGAAGGTCAGCCCCAGCATTTT
CASSLGLEEGQPQHF
>TRBV6-5|NA|NA|TRBJ2-2
TGTGCCAGCAGTTACGCCGTCGGGGGTGCCGGGGAGCTGTTTTTT
CASSYAVGGAGELFF
>TRBV4-1|few|NA|TRBJ2-1
TGCGCCAGCAGCCAACTCTTAGGGGGATTTAATGAGCAGTTCTTC
CASSQLLGGFNEQFF